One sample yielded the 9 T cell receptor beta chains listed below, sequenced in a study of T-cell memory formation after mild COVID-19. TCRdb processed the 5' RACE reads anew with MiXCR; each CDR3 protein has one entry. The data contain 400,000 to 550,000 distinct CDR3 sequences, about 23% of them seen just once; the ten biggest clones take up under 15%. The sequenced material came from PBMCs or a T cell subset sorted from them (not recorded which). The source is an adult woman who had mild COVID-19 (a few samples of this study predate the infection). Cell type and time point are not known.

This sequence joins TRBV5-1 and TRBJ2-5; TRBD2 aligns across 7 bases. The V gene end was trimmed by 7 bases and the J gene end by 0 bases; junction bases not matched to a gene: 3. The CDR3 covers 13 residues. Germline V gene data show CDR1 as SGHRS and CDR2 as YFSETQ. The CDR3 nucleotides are TGCGCCAGCGGGGGGGGGAACCAAGAGACCCAGTACTTC. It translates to CASGGGNQETQYF.

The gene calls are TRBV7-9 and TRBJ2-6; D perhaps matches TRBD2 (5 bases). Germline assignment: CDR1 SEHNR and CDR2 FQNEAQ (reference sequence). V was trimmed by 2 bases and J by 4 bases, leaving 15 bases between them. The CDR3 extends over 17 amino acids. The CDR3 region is CASSLRLGELGANVLTF. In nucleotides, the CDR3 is TGTGCCAGCAGCTTAAGGCTGGGAGAGCTAGGGGCCAACGTCCTGACTTTC.

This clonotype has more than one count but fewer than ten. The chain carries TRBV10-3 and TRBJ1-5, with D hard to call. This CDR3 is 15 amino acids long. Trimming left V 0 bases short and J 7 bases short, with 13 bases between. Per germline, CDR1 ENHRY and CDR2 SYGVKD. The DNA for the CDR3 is TGTGCCATCAGTGAGTCGCTGGGATTGGGCCAGCCCCAGCATTTT. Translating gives CAISESLGLGQPQHF.

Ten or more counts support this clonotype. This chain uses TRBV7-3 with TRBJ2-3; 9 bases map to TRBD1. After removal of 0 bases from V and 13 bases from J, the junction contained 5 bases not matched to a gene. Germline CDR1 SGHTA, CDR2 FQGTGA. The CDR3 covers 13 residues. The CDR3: CASSLTAGQGEYF. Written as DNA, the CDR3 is TGTGCCAGCAGCTTAACGGCGGGACAGGGCGAGTATTTT. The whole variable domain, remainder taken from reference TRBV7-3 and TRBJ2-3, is GAGVSQTPSNKVTEKGKYVELRCDPISGHTALYWYRQSLGQGPEFLIYFQGTGAADDSGLPNDRFFAVRPEGSVSTLKIQRTERGDSAVYLCASSLTAGQGEYFGPGTRLTVL.

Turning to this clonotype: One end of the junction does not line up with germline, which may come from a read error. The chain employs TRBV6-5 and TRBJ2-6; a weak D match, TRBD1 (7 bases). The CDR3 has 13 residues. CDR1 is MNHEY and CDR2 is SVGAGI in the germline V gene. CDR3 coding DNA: TGTGCTTCCTGCCTTCAGGGGGGCAACGTCCTGACTTTC. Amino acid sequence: CASCLQGGNVLTF.

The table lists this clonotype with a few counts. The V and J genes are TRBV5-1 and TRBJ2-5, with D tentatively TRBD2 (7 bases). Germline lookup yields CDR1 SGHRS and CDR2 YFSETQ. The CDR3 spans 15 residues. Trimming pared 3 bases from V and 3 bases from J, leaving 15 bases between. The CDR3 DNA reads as TGCGCCAGCAGCTCCGGTGGGGGGGGCGAAGAGACCCAGTACTTC. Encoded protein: CASSSGGGGEETQYF.

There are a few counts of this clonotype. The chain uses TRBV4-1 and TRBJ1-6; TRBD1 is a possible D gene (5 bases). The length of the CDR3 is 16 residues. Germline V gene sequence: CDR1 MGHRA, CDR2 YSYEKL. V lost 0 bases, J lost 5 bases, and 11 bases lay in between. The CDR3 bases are TGCGCCAGCAGCCAAGACGCGACAGCAGATAATTCACCCCTCCACTTT. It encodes CASSQDATADNSPLHF.

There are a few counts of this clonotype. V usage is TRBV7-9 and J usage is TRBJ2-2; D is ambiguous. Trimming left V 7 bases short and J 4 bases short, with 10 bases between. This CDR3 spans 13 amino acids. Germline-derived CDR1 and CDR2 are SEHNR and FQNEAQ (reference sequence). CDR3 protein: CASTPALTGELFF. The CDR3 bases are TGTGCCAGCACCCCTGCCCTCACCGGGGAGCTGTTTTTT.

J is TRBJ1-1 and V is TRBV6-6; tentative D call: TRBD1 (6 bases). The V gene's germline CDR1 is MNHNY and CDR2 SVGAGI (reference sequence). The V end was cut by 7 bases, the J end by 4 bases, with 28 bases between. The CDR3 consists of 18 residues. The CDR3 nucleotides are TGTGCCAGCACCCGAACGTATCAGGGGATCCGACAGAGCACTGAAGCTTTCTTT. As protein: CASTRTYQGIRQSTEAFF.